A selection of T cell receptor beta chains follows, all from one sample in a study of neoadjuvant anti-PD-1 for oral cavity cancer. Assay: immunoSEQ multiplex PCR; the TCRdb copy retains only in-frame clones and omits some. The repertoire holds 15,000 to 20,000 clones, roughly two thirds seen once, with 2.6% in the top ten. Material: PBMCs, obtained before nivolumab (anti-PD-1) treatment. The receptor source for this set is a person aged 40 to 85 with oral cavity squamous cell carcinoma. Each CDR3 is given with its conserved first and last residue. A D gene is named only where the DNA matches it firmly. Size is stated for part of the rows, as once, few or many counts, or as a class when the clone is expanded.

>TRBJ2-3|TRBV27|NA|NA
TGTGCCAGCAGTCAGGCACGGGGTACGCAGTATTTT
CASSQARGTQYF
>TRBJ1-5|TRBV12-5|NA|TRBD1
TGTGCTAGTGGTTTCCGGGCCCGGGACAGGGTACCGAGCAATCAGCCCCAGCATTTT
CASGFRARDRVPSNQPQHF
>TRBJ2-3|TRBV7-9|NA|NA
TGTGCCAGCAGCGCCCGGGACATCACAGATACGCAGTATTTT
CASSARDITDTQYF
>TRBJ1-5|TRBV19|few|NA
TGTGCCAGTACGGGGGGACCCAACAATCAGCCCCAGCATTTT
CASTGGPNNQPQHF
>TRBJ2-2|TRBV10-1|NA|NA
TGCGCCAGCAACGAGTGGCGGTCGAACACCGGGGAGCTGTTTTTT
CASNEWRSNTGELFF
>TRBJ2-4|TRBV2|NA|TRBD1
TGTGCCAGCAGCCCTCGATCCCATACGACAGGGGTCCAAGCCAAAAACATTCAGTACTTC
CASSPRSHTTGVQAKNIQYF
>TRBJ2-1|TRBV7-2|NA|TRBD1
TGTGCCAGCAGCTCGACAGGGATGTACAATGAGCAGTTCTTC
CASSSTGMYNEQFF
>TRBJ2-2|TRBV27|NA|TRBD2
TGTGCCAGCAGTTTCCTAGCGGGAGTTAGCACCGGGGAGCTGTTTTTT
CASSFLAGVSTGELFF
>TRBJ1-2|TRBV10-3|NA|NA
TGTGCCATCAGTGAGTCGGGCAGGCTCCCTAACTATGGCTACACCTTC
CAISESGRLPNYGYTF
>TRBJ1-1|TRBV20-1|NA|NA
TGCAGTGCCAGAGGACCTGAAGCTTTCTTT
CSARGPEAFF
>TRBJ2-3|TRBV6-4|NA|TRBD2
TGTGCCAGCAGCCAGCGGGAGTCAGATACGCAGTATTTT
CASSQRESDTQYF
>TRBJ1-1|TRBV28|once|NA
TGTGCCAGCAGTTTACGGCGTGAAGCTTTCTTT
CASSLRREAFF
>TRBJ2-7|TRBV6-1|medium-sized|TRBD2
TGTGCCAGCAGTGAAGTATCTAGCGGGATCGACGAGCAGTACTTC
CASSEVSSGIDEQYF
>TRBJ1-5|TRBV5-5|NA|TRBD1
TGTGCCAGCAGCTTGCAGACAGGGAAGAATCAGCCCCAGCATTTT
CASSLQTGKNQPQHF
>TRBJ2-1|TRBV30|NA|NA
TGTGCCTGGGGTGACTCACATGAGCAGTTCTTC
CAWGDSHEQFF
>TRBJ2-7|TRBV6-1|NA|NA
TGTGCCAGCAGACGGGGGGCGCAGGGGGCCTACGAGCAGTACTTC
CASRRGAQGAYEQYF
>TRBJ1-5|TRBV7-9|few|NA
TGTGCCAGCAGCTCTGCAACCACGGGGCAGCCCCAGCATTTT
CASSSATTGQPQHF
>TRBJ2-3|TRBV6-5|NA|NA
TGTGCCAGCAGCCTGGGGGATACGCAGTATTTT
CASSLGDTQYF
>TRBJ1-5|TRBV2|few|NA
TGTGCCAGCAGTCGCGCCGGGACCTCCCAGCATTTT
CASSRAGTSQHF
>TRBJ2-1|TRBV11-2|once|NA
TGTGCCAGCAGCAAAGACCCGGGACCGTACAATGAGCAGTTCTTC
CASSKDPGPYNEQFF
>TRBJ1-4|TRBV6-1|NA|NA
TGTGCCAGCAGTCATAATGAAAAACTGTTTTTT
CASSHNEKLFF
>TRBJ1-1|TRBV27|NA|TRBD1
TGTGCCAGCAGTTTAGTGGGGCTACAGGGGGCTGGCACTGAAGCTTTCTTT
CASSLVGLQGAGTEAFF